The present T cell receptor beta chain was sequenced within a study of T cell clusters in autoimmune cytopenias. The wider study: TRB sequencing had a median approximately 50,000 reads and about 2,500 distinct clonotypes per sample. Study conclusions and caveats: Comparing secondary cytopenia with chronic lymphocytic leukemia showed no cluster-lack signature, apparently masked by lymphoma repertoire. Primary autoimmune cytopenia patients seemingly lacked the physiological T cell clusters found in healthy donors.

The length of the CDR3 is 19 residues. To note about this clonotype: The antigen is unknown.

One tube held mixed TRB-A and TRB-B primer pools for touch-down PCR. TCRdb re-called the multiplex PCR reads; every CDR3 protein appears as one record, without DNA. Across a few thousand distinct CDR3 sequences, the top ten clones capture roughly 71% of the sample. Approximately 40,000 genome equivalents of blood DNA were amplified for TRB. These same data were also listed under a study on T cell repertoires in aging, cancer and after chemotherapy. That investigation notes: Across the chemotherapy interval, each cancer cohort showed higher median generation probability, suggesting thymic rebound.

Sequencing was carried out using peripheral blood. The chain links TRBV12-3 or TRBV12-4 to TRBJ1-5. The sequence was collected from a human donor in good health. The CDR3 region is CASSRLITATRDFNQPQHF.